These 18 T cell receptor beta chains share one sample of origin, sequenced in a study of shared clonotypes between healthy human individuals. Sequencing was performed with immunoSEQ multiplex PCR; in TCRdb, only in-frame clones are kept and a portion is missing. The data hold more than 850,000 clones, with around 78% observed a single time. The source material was memory CD4+ T cells from PBMCs. The subset here: CD45RA-negative fraction. All receptors come from a man between 18 and 35 years old in good health. Some clones in this sample may be carry-over from other donors' samples.

The gene calls are TRBV7-2 and TRBJ2-7; 8 bases line up with TRBD2. V was clipped by 5 bases and J by 3 bases; unmatched bases: 9. CDR1 and CDR2 from the germline V gene are SGHTA and FQGNSA. This CDR3 is built from 15 residues. CDR3 bases: TGTGCCAGCAGCGGGCTCGCGGGAGGTGTCTACGAGCAGTACTTC. This gives the protein CASSGLAGGVYEQYF.

This rearrangement joins TRBV28 to TRBJ2-1; possibly TRBD1 or TRBD2 for D (5 bases each). V was trimmed by 4 bases and J by 0 bases, leaving 13 bases between them. Per germline, CDR1 MDHEN and CDR2 SYDVKM. This CDR3 is 16 amino acids long. CDR3 DNA sequence: TGTGCCAGCAGTTCCCGGGGCGGTCGCTCCTACAATGAGCAGTTCTTC. Translation: CASSSRGGRSYNEQFF.

This chain links TRBV12-5 with TRBJ2-2, with TRBD2 matching 8 bases. V lost 3 bases to trimming and J lost 4 bases; unmatched junction nucleotides: 4. There are 15 residues in the CDR3. The V gene's germline CDR1 is LGHNT and CDR2 FRNRAP. The CDR3 reads CASGFSAGGTGELFF. The CDR3 region has the DNA TGTGCTAGTGGTTTTTCTGCGGGAGGCACCGGGGAGCTGTTTTTT.

This clone was counted only a few times. V gene TRBV28 combines with J gene TRBJ1-1; TRBD1 matches at 7 bases. V lost 7 bases to trimming and J lost 0 bases; unmatched junction nucleotides: 5. Germline V gene data show CDR1 as MDHEN and CDR2 as SYDVKM. The CDR3 contains 14 residues. The CDR3 DNA reads as TGTGCCAGCACCGTGACAGGGTTGAACACTGAAGCTTTCTTT. Protein product: CASTVTGLNTEAFF. The whole variable domain, filled in from reference TRBV28 and TRBJ1-1, reads DVKVTQSSRYLVKRTGEKVFLECVQDMDHENMFWYRQDPGLGLRLIYFSYDVKMKEKGDIPEGYSVSREKKERFSLILESASTNQTSMYLCASTVTGLNTEAFFGQGTRLTVV.

The chain uses TRBV4-1 and TRBJ2-7, with TRBD2 matching over 7 bases. The V gene end was trimmed by 0 bases and the J gene end by 4 bases; junction bases not matched to a gene: 9. This CDR3 is built from 16 residues. Germline CDR1 MGHRA, CDR2 YSYEKL. CDR3 residues: CASSQDPPGGPYEQYF. CDR3 bases: TGCGCCAGCAGCCAAGACCCGCCGGGAGGACCATACGAGCAGTACTTC.

Only one count was recorded for this clone. The chain links TRBV18 to TRBJ2-7; 9 bases agree with TRBD2. V lost 7 bases, J lost 2 bases, and 18 bases stayed unmatched. Germline V gene lookup returns CDR1 KGHSH and CDR2 LQKENI. This CDR3 is built from 18 residues. The CDR3: CASFPTLVSGSVAYEQYF. The CDR3, as DNA: TGTGCCAGCTTCCCGACTTTAGTTAGCGGGAGTGTCGCCTACGAGCAGTACTTC.

The chain uses TRBV5-4 and TRBJ2-5, with 8 bases lining up with TRBD1. This CDR3 region has 16 residues. V lost 5 bases and J lost 5; bases outside the gene matches: 14. The germline CDR1 and CDR2 sequences are SGHNT and YYREEE (reference sequence). The CDR3 reads CASSPSHGQGGETQYF. CDR3 coding DNA: TGTGCCAGCAGTCCTTCCCATGGACAGGGTGGGGAGACCCAGTACTTC.

This clone was counted a few times. The chain carries TRBV30 and TRBJ1-5; D gene unclear. V was trimmed by 0 bases and J by 5 bases, leaving 8 bases between them. Germline CDR1 and CDR2: GTSNPN and SVGIG (reference sequence). The CDR3 is made up of 13 amino acids. The CDR3 spells CAWSVRRDQPQHF. DNA for the CDR3: TGTGCCTGGAGTGTACGGAGGGATCAGCCCCAGCATTTT. The entire variable domain, with the rest obtained from reference TRBV30 and TRBJ1-5, is as follows: SQTIHQWPATLVQPVGSPLSLECTVEGTSNPNLYWYRQAAGRGLQLLFYSVGIGQISSEVPQNLSASRPQDRQFILSSKKLLLSDSGFYLCAWSVRRDQPQHFGDGTRLSIL.

The rearrangement uses TRBV19 and TRBJ1-5, with D perhaps TRBD1 (5 bases). Trimming cost V 5 bases and J 3 bases, with 17 bases left between them. The germline V gene has CDR1 LNHDA and CDR2 SQIVND (reference sequence). This CDR3 spans 16 amino acids. The CDR3 sequence is CASSSLTGRVNQPQHF. The CDR3 coding sequence is TGTGCCAGTAGTTCCCTCACAGGCCGTGTCAATCAGCCCCAGCATTTT.

On this clone: The same CDR3 can be traced to other DNA sequences in this sample. The chain has TRBV6-1 and TRBJ2-7; 11 positions agree with TRBD1. The V segment lost 7 bases and the J segment 3 bases; nucleotides outside the gene matches: 5. This CDR3 is 14 amino acids long. Germline loops: CDR1 MNHNS, CDR2 SASEGT. The CDR3 reads CASTRTGGFYEQYF. CDR3 in DNA: TGTGCCAGCACTAGGACAGGGGGCTTCTACGAGCAGTACTTC.

The J gene is TRBJ1-1, the V gene TRBV28; 9 nucleotides align to TRBD1. Germline CDR1 MDHEN, CDR2 SYDVKM. The CDR3 consists of 15 residues. Trimming removed 7 bases from V and 3 bases from J; junction bases left unmatched: 9. CDR3: CASTPGQGRYTEAFF. The CDR3 region has the DNA TGTGCCAGCACTCCGGGACAGGGACGATACACTGAAGCTTTCTTT.

This clone was counted a few times. The chain is built from TRBV25-1 and TRBJ1-2; tentative D call: TRBD1 (6 bases). Per the germline V gene, CDR1 is MGHDK and CDR2 is SYGVNS. This CDR3 is built from 15 residues. Trimming took off 3 bases at V and 4 bases at J, with 15 bases between the two ends. CDR3 loop: CASSEKDSYFYGYTF. The DNA of the CDR3 is TGTGCCAGCAGTGAGAAGGACAGTTATTTCTATGGCTACACCTTC.

This sequence joins TRBV28 and TRBJ2-1, with D possibly TRBD2 on 6 matching bases. The V and J ends lost 6 bases and 12 bases respectively, with 18 bases between them. Germline V lookup: CDR1 MDHEN, CDR2 SYDVKM. The CDR3 consists of 13 residues. CDR3 region: CASSSPRELMQFF. CDR3 nucleotides: TGTGCCAGCAGCTCCCCTCGGGAGCTGATGCAGTTCTTC. The entire variable domain, with the rest obtained from reference TRBV28 and TRBJ2-1, is as follows: DVKVTQSSRYLVKRTGEKVFLECVQDMDHENMFWYRQDPGLGLRLIYFSYDVKMKEKGDIPEGYSVSREKKERFSLILESASTNQTSMYLCASSSPRELMQFFGPGTRLTVL.

The chain joins TRBV4-1 to TRBJ2-7; 10 bases are shared with TRBD2. CDR3 length: 15 residues. The germline V gene has CDR1 MGHRA and CDR2 YSYEKL. J gave up 2 bases and V 4 bases, and 5 bases lay outside the gene matches. For the CDR3, the DNA is TGCGCCAGCAGCCCAGCGGGGGGGACCACCTACGAGCAGTACTTC. As protein: CASSPAGGTTYEQYF.

As regards this clone: Other DNA sequences in the sample encode the same CDR3. The rearrangement joins TRBV6-1 to TRBJ2-2; tentatively, D is TRBD1 or TRBD2 (5 bases each). Germline assignment: CDR1 MNHNS and CDR2 SASEGT. Deletions cut 5 bases from V and 0 bases from J, with 7 bases between. The CDR3 runs to 14 residues. CDR3 sequence (DNA): TGTGCCAGCAGTAGGGGAGCGAACACCGGGGAGCTGTTTTTT. As protein: CASSRGANTGELFF.

There are a few counts of this clone. The V and J genes are TRBV6-5 and TRBJ1-5; 8 nucleotides agree with TRBD1. V dropped 5 bases and J dropped 7; count of bases not matched to a gene: 10. Germline lookup yields CDR1 MNHEY and CDR2 SVGAGI. This CDR3 is built from 15 residues. The CDR3 nucleotides read TGTGCCAGCAGTCAGGACAGGGCCCCTCTGCAGCCCCAGCATTTT. The encoded protein is CASSQDRAPLQPQHF.

The rearrangement uses TRBV4-2 and TRBJ1-3, with 9 bases matching TRBD1. Trimming at V came to 1 base and at J to 0 bases, leaving 4 bases not matched to a gene. Per the germline V gene, CDR1 is LGHNA and CDR2 is YNFKEQ. There are 17 residues in the CDR3. DNA of the CDR3: TGTGCCAGCAGCCAAGCCGTACAGGGGGCCTCTGGAAACACCATATATTTT. It encodes CASSQAVQGASGNTIYF.

This clone was observed a few times. This chain joins TRBV4-1 and TRBJ1-6; a weak D match, TRBD1 (5 bases). The germline V gene has CDR1 MGHRA and CDR2 YSYEKL. There are 13 residues in the CDR3. The V end was cut by 3 bases, the J end by 8 bases, with 8 bases between. The DNA for the CDR3 is TGCGCCAGCAGCCAGGGGCCGGATTCACCCCTCCACTTT. As protein: CASSQGPDSPLHF.